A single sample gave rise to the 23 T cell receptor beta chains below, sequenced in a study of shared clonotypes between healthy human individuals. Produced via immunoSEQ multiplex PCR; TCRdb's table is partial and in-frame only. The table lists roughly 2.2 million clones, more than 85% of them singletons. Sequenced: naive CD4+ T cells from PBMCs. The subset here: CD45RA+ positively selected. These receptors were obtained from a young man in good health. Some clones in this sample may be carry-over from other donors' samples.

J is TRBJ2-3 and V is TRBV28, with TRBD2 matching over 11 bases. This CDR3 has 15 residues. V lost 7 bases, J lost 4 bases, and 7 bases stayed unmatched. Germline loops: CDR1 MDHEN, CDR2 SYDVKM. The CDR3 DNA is TGTGCCAGCACCGTAGCGGGAGGGCGGGCAGATACGCAGTATTTT. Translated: CASTVAGGRADTQYF.

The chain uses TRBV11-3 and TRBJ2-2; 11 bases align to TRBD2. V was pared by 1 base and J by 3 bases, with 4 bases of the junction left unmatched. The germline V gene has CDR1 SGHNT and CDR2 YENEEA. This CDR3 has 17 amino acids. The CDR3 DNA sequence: TGTGCCAGCAGCTTAGGGGGGACTAGCGGAGACACCGGGGAGCTGTTTTTT. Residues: CASSLGGTSGDTGELFF.

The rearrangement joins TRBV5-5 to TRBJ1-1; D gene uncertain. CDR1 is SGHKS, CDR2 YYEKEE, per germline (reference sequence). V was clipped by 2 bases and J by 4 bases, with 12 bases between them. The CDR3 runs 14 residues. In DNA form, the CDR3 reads TGTGCCAGCAGCTTTATGGGAGGGCGCACTGAAGCTTTCTTT. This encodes CASSFMGGRTEAFF.

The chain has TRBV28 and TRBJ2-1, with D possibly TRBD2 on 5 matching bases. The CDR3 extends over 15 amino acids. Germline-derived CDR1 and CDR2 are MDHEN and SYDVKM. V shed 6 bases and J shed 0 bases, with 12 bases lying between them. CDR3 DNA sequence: TGTGCCAGCAGCCCTCCCGGACTCTCCTACAATGAGCAGTTCTTC. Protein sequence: CASSPPGLSYNEQFF.

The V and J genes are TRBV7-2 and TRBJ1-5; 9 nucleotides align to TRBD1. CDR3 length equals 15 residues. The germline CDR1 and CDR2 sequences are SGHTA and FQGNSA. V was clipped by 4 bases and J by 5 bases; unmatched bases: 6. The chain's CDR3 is CASSSQGASDQPQHF. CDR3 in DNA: TGTGCCAGCAGCTCACAGGGGGCATCCGATCAGCCCCAGCATTTT.

DNA of the CDR3: TGTGCCAGCAGCTTAGTGAGACAAGCTTTCTTT. The encoded protein is CASSLVRQAFF. The rearrangement joins TRBV7-2 to TRBJ1-1; no definite D call. The CDR3 is made up of 11 amino acids. Germline values: CDR1 SGHTA, CDR2 FQGNSA. V was pared by 1 base and J by 9 bases, with 6 bases between.

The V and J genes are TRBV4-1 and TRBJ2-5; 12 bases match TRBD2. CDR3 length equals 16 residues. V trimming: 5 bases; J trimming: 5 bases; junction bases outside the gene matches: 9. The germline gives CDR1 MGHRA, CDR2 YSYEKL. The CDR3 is CASSFSRLAGEETQYF. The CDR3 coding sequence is TGCGCCAGCAGCTTCTCAAGACTAGCGGGAGAGGAGACCCAGTACTTC.

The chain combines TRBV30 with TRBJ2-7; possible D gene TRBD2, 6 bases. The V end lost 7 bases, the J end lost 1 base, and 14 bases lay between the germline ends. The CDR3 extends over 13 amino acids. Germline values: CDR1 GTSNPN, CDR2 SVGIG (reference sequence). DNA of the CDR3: TGTGCCTCCGGGACGGGGGAATCCTACGAGCAGTACTTC. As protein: CASGTGESYEQYF.

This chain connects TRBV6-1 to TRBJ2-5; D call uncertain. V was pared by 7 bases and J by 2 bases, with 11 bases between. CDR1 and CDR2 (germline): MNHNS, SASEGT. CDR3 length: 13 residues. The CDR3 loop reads CASNRQSQETQYF. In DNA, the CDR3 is TGTGCCAGCAATCGACAAAGTCAAGAGACCCAGTACTTC.

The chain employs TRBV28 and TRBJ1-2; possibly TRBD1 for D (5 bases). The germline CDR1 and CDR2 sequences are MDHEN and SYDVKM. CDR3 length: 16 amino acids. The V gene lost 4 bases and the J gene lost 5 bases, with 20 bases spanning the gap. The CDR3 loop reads CASSWGGRPSTYGYTF. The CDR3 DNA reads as TGTGCCAGCAGTTGGGGGGGAAGACCTAGTACATATGGCTACACCTTC.

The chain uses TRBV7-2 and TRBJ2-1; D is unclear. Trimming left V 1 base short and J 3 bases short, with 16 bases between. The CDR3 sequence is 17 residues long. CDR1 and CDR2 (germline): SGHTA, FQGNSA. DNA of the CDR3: TGTGCCAGCAGCTTAGTTTTAACGCTCACCCTCTACAATGAGCAGTTCTTC. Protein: CASSLVLTLTLYNEQFF.

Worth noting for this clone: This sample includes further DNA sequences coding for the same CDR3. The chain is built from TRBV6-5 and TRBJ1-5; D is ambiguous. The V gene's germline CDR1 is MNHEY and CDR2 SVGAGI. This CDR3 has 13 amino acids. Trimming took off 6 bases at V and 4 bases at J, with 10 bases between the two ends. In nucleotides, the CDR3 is TGTGCCAGCAGATCGGGCGGGAATCAGCCCCAGCATTTT. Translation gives CASRSGGNQPQHF.

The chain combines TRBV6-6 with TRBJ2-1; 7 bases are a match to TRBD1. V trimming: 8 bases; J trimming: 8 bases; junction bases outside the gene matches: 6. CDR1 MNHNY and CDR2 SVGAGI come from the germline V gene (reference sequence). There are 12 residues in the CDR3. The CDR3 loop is CASRGGHDEQFF. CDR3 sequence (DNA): TGTGCCAGCCGAGGGGGCCACGATGAGCAGTTCTTC.

This CDR3 is CASSLFFKGARSYEQYF. For the CDR3, the DNA is TGTGCCAGCAGTTTATTCTTCAAGGGGGCCCGATCCTACGAGCAGTACTTC. V usage is TRBV27 and J usage is TRBJ2-7; 7 nucleotides agree with TRBD1. Germline V CDR1 and CDR2: MNHEY, SMNVEV (reference sequence). V shed 1 base and J 1 base; nucleotides not matched to a gene: 10. There are 17 residues in the CDR3.

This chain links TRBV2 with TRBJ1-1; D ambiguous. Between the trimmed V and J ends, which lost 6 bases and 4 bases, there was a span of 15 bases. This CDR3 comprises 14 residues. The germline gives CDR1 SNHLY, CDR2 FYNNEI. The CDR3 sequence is CASRAVGLGTEAFF. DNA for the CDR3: TGTGCCAGCAGGGCCGTTGGGCTTGGCACTGAAGCTTTCTTT.

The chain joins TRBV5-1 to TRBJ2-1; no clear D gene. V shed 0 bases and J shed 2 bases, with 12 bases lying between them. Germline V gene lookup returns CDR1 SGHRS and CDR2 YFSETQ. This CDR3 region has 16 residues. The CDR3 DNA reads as TGCGCCAGCAGCTTGGTTGCGACAACCCCCTACAATGAGCAGTTCTTC. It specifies CASSLVATTPYNEQFF. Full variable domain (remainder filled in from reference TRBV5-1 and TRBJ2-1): KAGVTQTPRYLIKTRGQQVTLSCSPISGHRSVSWYQQTPGQGLQFLFEYFSETQRNKGNFPGRFSGRQFSNSRSEMNVSTLELGDSALYLCASSLVATTPYNEQFFGPGTRLTVL.

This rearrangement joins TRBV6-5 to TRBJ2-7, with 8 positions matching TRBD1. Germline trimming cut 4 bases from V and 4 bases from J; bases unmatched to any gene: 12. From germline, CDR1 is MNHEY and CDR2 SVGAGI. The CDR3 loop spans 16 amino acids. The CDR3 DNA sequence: TGTGCCAGCAGTTCAGGACAGGGAAGTACTAATTACGAGCAGTACTTC. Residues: CASSSGQGSTNYEQYF.

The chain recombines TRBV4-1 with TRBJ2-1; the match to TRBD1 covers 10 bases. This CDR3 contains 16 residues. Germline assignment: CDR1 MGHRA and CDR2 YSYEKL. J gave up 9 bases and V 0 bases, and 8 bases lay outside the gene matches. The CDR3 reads CASSQDHGQGDREQFF. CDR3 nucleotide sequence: TGCGCCAGCAGCCAAGATCACGGACAGGGGGATCGTGAGCAGTTCTTC.

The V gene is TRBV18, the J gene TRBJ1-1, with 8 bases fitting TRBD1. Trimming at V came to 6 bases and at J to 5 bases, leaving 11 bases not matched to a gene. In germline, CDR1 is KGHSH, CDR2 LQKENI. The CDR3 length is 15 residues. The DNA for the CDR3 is TGTGCCAGCTCGGGACAGGCACGGTCGGATACTGAAGCTTTCTTT. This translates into CASSGQARSDTEAFF.

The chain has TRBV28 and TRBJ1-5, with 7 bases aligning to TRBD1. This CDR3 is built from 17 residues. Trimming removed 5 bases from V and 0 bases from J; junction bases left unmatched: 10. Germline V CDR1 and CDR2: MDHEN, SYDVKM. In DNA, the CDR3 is TGTGCCAGCAGTCTCAGGGGGGTACGGTCTAGCAATCAGCCCCAGCATTTT. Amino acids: CASSLRGVRSSNQPQHF.

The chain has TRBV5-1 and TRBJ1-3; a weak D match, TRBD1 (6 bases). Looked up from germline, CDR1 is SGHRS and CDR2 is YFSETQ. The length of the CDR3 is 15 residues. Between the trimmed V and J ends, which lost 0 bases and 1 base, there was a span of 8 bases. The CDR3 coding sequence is TGCGCCAGCAGCTTGGCGGGACATTCTGGAAACACCATATATTTT. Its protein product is CASSLAGHSGNTIYF.

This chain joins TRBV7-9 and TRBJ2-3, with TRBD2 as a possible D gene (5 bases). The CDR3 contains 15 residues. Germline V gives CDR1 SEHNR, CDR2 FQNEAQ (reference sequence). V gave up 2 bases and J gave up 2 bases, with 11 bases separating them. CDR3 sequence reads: CASSLSGVHTDTQYF. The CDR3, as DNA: TGTGCCAGCAGCTTAAGCGGCGTACACACAGATACGCAGTATTTT.

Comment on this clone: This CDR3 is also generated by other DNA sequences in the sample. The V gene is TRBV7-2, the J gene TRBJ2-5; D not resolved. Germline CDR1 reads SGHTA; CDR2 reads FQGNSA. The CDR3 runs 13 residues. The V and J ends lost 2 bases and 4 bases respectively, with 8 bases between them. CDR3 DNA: TGTGCCAGCAGCTTATCGGGTTCAGAGACCCAGTACTTC. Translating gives CASSLSGSETQYF.